The TCR beta chain described here comes from a study of cytomegalovirus exposure and HLA in healthy donors. The study, taken as a whole, reports: The study assumed roughly uniform donor sequencing depth for presence/absence analyses. A later analysis found most CMV-associated TCR beta chains apparently HLA-restricted.

Notes on this clone: Its antigen is unidentified.

Donors counted as nominally healthy when sampled, yet unrecorded immune exposures were likely. PCR involved 60 Vbeta and 13 Jbeta primers. Measured with immunoSEQ multiplex PCR; TCRdb has only the in-frame clones, and not every one. Here the sample spans around 190,000 clones, roughly 82% being singletons. From germline, CDR1 is KGHSH and CDR2 LQKENI. V lost 5 bases to trimming and J lost 2 bases, with 15 bases between them. This CDR3 spans 15 amino acids. V usage is TRBV18 and J usage is TRBJ2-5; perhaps TRBD1 as D (6 bases). The sample taken for sequencing was PBMCs. This sequence was found in a girl between 2 and 10 years old in good health and CMV-seropositive. The CDR3: CASSKTDRRQETQYF. CDR3 DNA sequence: TGTGCCAGCTCAAAAACCGACAGGAGGCAAGAGACCCAGTACTTC.